Listed below are T cell receptor beta chains from one sample, sequenced in a study of blood T cell repertoires in COVID-19. Sequencing was performed with immunoSEQ multiplex PCR; in TCRdb, only in-frame clones are kept and a portion is missing. In the table there are about 62,000 clones, over 75% of which are singletons. The sample was peripheral blood. These TCRs come from a woman aged 55-69 years with COVID-19, enrolled during active disease. CDR3s include the opening cysteine and the closing phenylalanine or tryptophan. The order of the fields is CDR3 protein, CDR3 DNA, D gene, CDR3 length, J gene, V gene, clone size. D genes are given only for firm matches. Size tells how often a clone was seen (once, few, many) or the class of an expanded clone, and some rows leave it out.

cdr3_aa: CASSPLQGGSYNEQFF
cdr3_nt: TGTGCCAGCAGCCCCCTCCAAGGGGGTTCTTACAATGAGCAGTTCTTC
d_call: NA
cdr3_length: 16
j_call: TRBJ2-1
v_call: TRBV3-1/TRBV3-2
clone_size: NA

cdr3_aa: CASSQEISGKRYGYTF
cdr3_nt: TGTGCCAGCAGCCAAGAAATTTCGGGGAAGCGCTATGGCTACACCTTC
d_call: NA
cdr3_length: 16
j_call: TRBJ1-2
v_call: TRBV3-1/TRBV3-2
clone_size: NA

cdr3_aa: CASSLDRGVETQYF
cdr3_nt: TGTGCCAGCAGCTTAGATCGGGGGGTAGAGACCCAGTACTTC
d_call: TRBD2
cdr3_length: 14
j_call: TRBJ2-5
v_call: TRBV11-2
clone_size: NA

cdr3_aa: CASALAGGEETQYF
cdr3_nt: TGTGCCAGCGCCCTAGCGGGAGGGGAAGAGACCCAGTACTTC
d_call: TRBD2
cdr3_length: 14
j_call: TRBJ2-5
v_call: TRBV7-9
clone_size: NA

cdr3_aa: CASTSGGNTEAFF
cdr3_nt: TGTGCCAGCACCTCGGGAGGGAACACTGAAGCTTTCTTT
d_call: NA
cdr3_length: 13
j_call: TRBJ1-1
v_call: TRBV6-6
clone_size: NA

cdr3_aa: CASKRDRFNVLTF
cdr3_nt: TGTGCCAGCAAAAGAGACAGGTTTAACGTCCTGACTTTC
d_call: NA
cdr3_length: 13
j_call: TRBJ2-6
v_call: TRBV28
clone_size: NA

cdr3_aa: CASSSEAGGPHNEQFF
cdr3_nt: TGTGCCAGCAGCTCAGAAGCGGGAGGCCCCCACAATGAGCAGTTCTTC
d_call: TRBD2
cdr3_length: 16
j_call: TRBJ2-1
v_call: TRBV7-3
clone_size: NA

cdr3_aa: CATSSRQGGQETQYF
cdr3_nt: TGTGCCACCAGCAGTCGACAGGGTGGCCAAGAGACCCAGTACTTC
d_call: TRBD1
cdr3_length: 15
j_call: TRBJ2-5
v_call: TRBV15
clone_size: NA

cdr3_aa: CASSYSPTGPFGQFF
cdr3_nt: TGTGCCAGCAGTTACTCCCCGACAGGCCCCTTCGGGCAGTTCTTC
d_call: NA
cdr3_length: 15
j_call: TRBJ2-1
v_call: TRBV6-5
clone_size: NA

cdr3_aa: CAIRLAGGHYEQYF
cdr3_nt: TGTGCCATCAGGCTAGCGGGAGGGCACTACGAGCAGTACTTC
d_call: TRBD2
cdr3_length: 14
j_call: TRBJ2-7
v_call: TRBV10-3
clone_size: NA

cdr3_aa: CAWSATGYEQYF
cdr3_nt: TGTGCCTGGAGTGCAACAGGGTACGAGCAGTACTTC
d_call: NA
cdr3_length: 12
j_call: TRBJ2-7
v_call: TRBV30
clone_size: NA

cdr3_aa: CASSSGLAVPYEQYF
cdr3_nt: TGTGCCAGCAGTTCAGGACTAGCGGTTCCCTACGAGCAGTACTTC
d_call: TRBD2
cdr3_length: 15
j_call: TRBJ2-7
v_call: TRBV28
clone_size: once

cdr3_aa: CASSQGRTGSYEQYF
cdr3_nt: TGTGCCAGCAGCCAGGGGAGGACAGGGTCCTACGAGCAGTACTTC
d_call: TRBD1
cdr3_length: 15
j_call: TRBJ2-7
v_call: TRBV7-8
clone_size: NA

cdr3_aa: CASSDRSYGYTF
cdr3_nt: TGTGCCAGTAGTGACAGGTCCTATGGCTACACCTTC
d_call: NA
cdr3_length: 12
j_call: TRBJ1-2
v_call: TRBV19
clone_size: few

cdr3_aa: CASSPERATYEQYF
cdr3_nt: TGTGCCAGCAGCCCGGAGCGGGCAACCTACGAGCAGTACTTC
d_call: NA
cdr3_length: 14
j_call: TRBJ2-7
v_call: TRBV4-2
clone_size: NA

cdr3_aa: CASSASGTGGYEQYF
cdr3_nt: TGTGCCAGCAGCGCGTCCGGGACAGGGGGTTACGAGCAGTACTTC
d_call: TRBD1
cdr3_length: 15
j_call: TRBJ2-7
v_call: TRBV9
clone_size: NA

cdr3_aa: CASSRAGWYGYTF
cdr3_nt: TGCGCCAGCAGCCGGGCCGGCTGGTATGGCTACACCTTC
d_call: NA
cdr3_length: 13
j_call: TRBJ1-2
v_call: TRBV4-3
clone_size: NA

cdr3_aa: CASRRNTGGADTQYF
cdr3_nt: TGTGCCAGCAGGAGGAATACAGGGGGCGCAGATACGCAGTATTTT
d_call: TRBD1
cdr3_length: 15
j_call: TRBJ2-3
v_call: TRBV7-9
clone_size: NA

cdr3_aa: CAISARNTEAFF
cdr3_nt: TGTGCCATCAGTGCCAGGAACACTGAAGCTTTCTTT
d_call: NA
cdr3_length: 12
j_call: TRBJ1-1
v_call: TRBV10-3
clone_size: NA

cdr3_aa: CASSGQGRDSPLHF
cdr3_nt: TGTGCCAGCAGTGGACAGGGAAGGGATTCACCCCTCCACTTT
d_call: TRBD1
cdr3_length: 14
j_call: TRBJ1-6
v_call: TRBV2
clone_size: NA

cdr3_aa: CASSQVGPAGIDYEQYF
cdr3_nt: TGTGCCAGCAGCCAAGTTGGACCAGCAGGGATCGACTACGAGCAGTACTTC
d_call: NA
cdr3_length: 17
j_call: TRBJ2-7
v_call: TRBV3-1/TRBV3-2
clone_size: NA

cdr3_aa: CAWSVGGNQPQHF
cdr3_nt: TGTGCCTGGAGTGTAGGGGGCAATCAGCCCCAGCATTTT
d_call: NA
cdr3_length: 13
j_call: TRBJ1-5
v_call: TRBV30
clone_size: NA

cdr3_aa: CATSRDGTSGNTIYF
cdr3_nt: TGTGCCACCAGCAGAGACGGGACTTCTGGAAACACCATATATTTT
d_call: NA
cdr3_length: 15
j_call: TRBJ1-3
v_call: TRBV15
clone_size: NA

cdr3_aa: CAWSWRASSYNSPLHF
cdr3_nt: TGTGCCTGGAGTTGGAGGGCTAGCTCCTATAATTCACCCCTCCACTTT
d_call: NA
cdr3_length: 16
j_call: TRBJ1-6
v_call: TRBV30
clone_size: NA

cdr3_aa: CSVATAQHEKLFF
cdr3_nt: TGCAGCGTTGCAACAGCTCAGCATGAAAAACTGTTTTTT
d_call: NA
cdr3_length: 13
j_call: TRBJ1-4
v_call: TRBV29-1
clone_size: NA

cdr3_aa: CASSTHLGSGGNTIYF
cdr3_nt: TGTGCCAGCAGTACCCACCTGGGGAGCGGCGGAAACACCATATATTTT
d_call: NA
cdr3_length: 16
j_call: TRBJ1-3
v_call: TRBV9
clone_size: NA

cdr3_aa: CAISGREGLETQYF
cdr3_nt: TGTGCCATCTCGGGGCGGGAGGGCCTGGAGACCCAGTACTTC
d_call: TRBD2
cdr3_length: 14
j_call: TRBJ2-5
v_call: TRBV10-3
clone_size: NA

cdr3_aa: CASSLIPRDRSNTSGNTIYF
cdr3_nt: TGTGCCAGCAGCTTAATCCCTCGGGACAGGTCAAATACTTCTGGAAACACCATATATTTT
d_call: TRBD1
cdr3_length: 20
j_call: TRBJ1-3
v_call: TRBV7-3
clone_size: NA

cdr3_aa: CASSRTSGSGEQFF
cdr3_nt: TGTGCCAGCAGTCGGACTAGCGGGAGCGGTGAGCAGTTCTTC
d_call: TRBD2
cdr3_length: 14
j_call: TRBJ2-1
v_call: TRBV6-4
clone_size: NA

cdr3_aa: CASSPMDRPPTDTEAFF
cdr3_nt: TGTGCCAGCTCACCGATGGACAGGCCCCCAACGGACACTGAAGCTTTCTTT
d_call: TRBD1
cdr3_length: 17
j_call: TRBJ1-1
v_call: TRBV18
clone_size: NA

cdr3_aa: CASSPRRSDNEKLFF
cdr3_nt: TGTGCCAGCTCACCACGGCGGAGTGATAATGAAAAACTGTTTTTT
d_call: NA
cdr3_length: 15
j_call: TRBJ1-4
v_call: TRBV18
clone_size: NA

cdr3_aa: CASSIAGGYTF
cdr3_nt: TGTGCCAGTAGTATAGCGGGGGGCTACACCTTC
d_call: NA
cdr3_length: 11
j_call: TRBJ1-2
v_call: TRBV19
clone_size: few

cdr3_aa: CASSYSQTGVMDEQFF
cdr3_nt: TGTGCCAGCAGTTACTCCCAGACAGGGGTTATGGATGAGCAGTTCTTC
d_call: TRBD1
cdr3_length: 16
j_call: TRBJ2-1
v_call: TRBV6-5
clone_size: NA

cdr3_aa: CASSSLTSYGYTF
cdr3_nt: TGTGCCAGCAGCTCCCTGACAAGCTATGGCTACACCTTC
d_call: NA
cdr3_length: 13
j_call: TRBJ1-2
v_call: TRBV7-9
clone_size: NA

cdr3_aa: CASSVGVRGPAAGQPQHF
cdr3_nt: TGTGCCAGCAGCGTGGGGGTCAGGGGACCCGCCGCGGGTCAGCCCCAGCATTTT
d_call: NA
cdr3_length: 18
j_call: TRBJ1-5
v_call: TRBV14
clone_size: NA

cdr3_aa: CATPAWGLSTDTQYF
cdr3_nt: TGTGCCACCCCTGCCTGGGGGCTTAGTACAGATACGCAGTATTTT
d_call: NA
cdr3_length: 15
j_call: TRBJ2-3
v_call: TRBV24-1
clone_size: NA

cdr3_aa: CASSQGLGPYEQYF
cdr3_nt: TGCGCCAGCAGCCAAGGTCTAGGTCCCTACGAGCAGTACTTC
d_call: NA
cdr3_length: 14
j_call: TRBJ2-7
v_call: TRBV4-1
clone_size: NA

cdr3_aa: CASSWEGPAGGSSYEQYF
cdr3_nt: TGTGCCAGTAGTTGGGAGGGGCCAGCGGGAGGCTCCTCCTACGAGCAGTACTTC
d_call: TRBD2
cdr3_length: 18
j_call: TRBJ2-7
v_call: TRBV19
clone_size: few

cdr3_aa: CASSQISGDTEAFF
cdr3_nt: TGTGCCAGCAGCCAAATTTCAGGGGACACTGAAGCTTTCTTT
d_call: NA
cdr3_length: 14
j_call: TRBJ1-1
v_call: TRBV3-1/TRBV3-2
clone_size: few

cdr3_aa: CASSDGQGADTQYF
cdr3_nt: TGTGCCAGCAGTGACGGACAGGGGGCAGATACGCAGTATTTT
d_call: TRBD1
cdr3_length: 14
j_call: TRBJ2-3
v_call: TRBV6-4
clone_size: NA

cdr3_aa: CASSRTGERSYEQYF
cdr3_nt: TGTGCCAGCAGTCGCACAGGGGAAAGATCCTACGAGCAGTACTTC
d_call: TRBD1
cdr3_length: 15
j_call: TRBJ2-7
v_call: TRBV7-3
clone_size: NA

cdr3_aa: CASSMERERSEQYF
cdr3_nt: TGTGCCAGTAGTATGGAGCGGGAGAGGAGCGAGCAGTACTTC
d_call: TRBD2
cdr3_length: 14
j_call: TRBJ2-7
v_call: TRBV19
clone_size: few

cdr3_aa: CASGLAGVETQYF
cdr3_nt: TGTGCCAGCGGACTAGCGGGAGTCGAGACCCAGTACTTC
d_call: TRBD2
cdr3_length: 13
j_call: TRBJ2-5
v_call: TRBV19
clone_size: NA

cdr3_aa: CASSHPGGGNTIYF
cdr3_nt: TGCGCCAGCAGCCATCCCGGGGGAGGAAACACCATATATTTT
d_call: NA
cdr3_length: 14
j_call: TRBJ1-3
v_call: TRBV4-1
clone_size: few

cdr3_aa: CASSYSGQGDSPLHF
cdr3_nt: TGTGCCAGCAGTTACTCGGGACAGGGGGATTCACCCCTCCACTTT
d_call: TRBD1
cdr3_length: 15
j_call: TRBJ1-6
v_call: TRBV6-5
clone_size: NA

cdr3_aa: CASSRQVLNTEAFF
cdr3_nt: TGTGCCAGCAGTCGACAGGTCCTGAACACTGAAGCTTTCTTT
d_call: NA
cdr3_length: 14
j_call: TRBJ1-1
v_call: TRBV27
clone_size: NA

cdr3_aa: CASSVGAGRYNEQFF
cdr3_nt: TGTGCCAGCAGCGTAGGGGCGGGACGCTACAATGAGCAGTTCTTC
d_call: NA
cdr3_length: 15
j_call: TRBJ2-1
v_call: TRBV9
clone_size: NA